This TCR beta chain comes out of a study of blood T cell repertoires in COVID-19 (dated by TCRdb to the early 2020s). Background for the entire study: Collaborator samples came from the United States, Italy and Spain and covered acute and convalescent phases of COVID-19. The repertoires were released in a freely available public database intended as a resource for research on the immune response to SARS-CoV-2. HLA class I and class II types, where available, came from metadata supplied by the sample provider rather than from assay-based typing. The samples were drawn from two sources: the first 160 participants of the ongoing ImmuneRACE study, and 950 to 1,500 subjects contributed by 6 global collaborators. The sample metadata nearly always contained a de-identified subject ID, COVID-19 status, age in years and sex. The dataset comprised deeply sampled blood TCRbeta repertoires from subjects exposed to, actively infected with, or recovered from COVID-19. The prospective study material was composed of cDNA or gDNA derived from T cells, B-cell-depleted T cells, or PBMCs.

CDR1 and CDR2 are read off the germline V gene (reference sequence) as LNHNV and YYDKDF. Trimming at the junction amounts to 3 bases on V and 1 base on J, and the germline ends lie 16 bases apart. Including the terminal cysteine and phenylalanine, the CDR3 comprises 16 residues. Of the read, only the CDR3 DNA is kept; its 48 bases are in frame from base 1. The research as a whole found: The quantity of clinical and demographic metadata differed by source and by participant and was supplied without curation.

A remark on this clone: The antigen this receptor binds is unknown. Base qualities are not at hand, and no much larger clone is one base apart.

The immunoSEQ Assay, a bias-controlled multiplex PCR, was used to amplify TCRbeta CDR3 regions from genomic DNA. The study's processing was this. Nucleated cell counts per sample were estimated from amplification of reference gene primers within the assay. To quantify the absolute abundance of each unique TCRbeta CDR3 rearrangement, sequence reads were collapsed and filtered. Productive Simpson clonality was computed per sample as the square root of Simpson's diversity index over productive rearrangements. TCRdb took this table from immuneACCESS and kept in-frame rearrangements with V and J called. Such tables lack part of the clones; where checked against another copy, unresolved V genes explain under half of the gap, and the rest is unexplained. The D gene and trimming were derived from the DNA, and the V and J assignments and clone size from that table. A total of fewer than 40,000 clones appear in this sample, roughly nine tenths of them only once. Jointly, the top ten make up around 0.55% of the sample.

Whole blood was collected in K2EDTA tubes by collaborating institutions according to the institutions' own protocols. For TCRbeta analysis, collaborators shipped samples as frozen whole blood, isolated PBMCs, or DNA extracted from either of those sample types. This sequence was found in a woman in her thirties or forties with active or convalescent COVID-19. The sample consisted of peripheral blood. The chain links TRBV15 with TRBJ2-7, with the D gene not confidently named. The bases are TGTGCCACCAGCAGCTTATTACTGACTGGTTCCTACGAGCAGTACTTC. Its protein product is CATSSLLLTGSYEQYF. The CDR3, completed at both ends by the reference TRBV15 and TRBJ2-7 genes, gives the full variable domain DAMVIQNPRYQVTQFGKPVTLSCSQTLNHNVMYWYQQKSSQAPKLLFHYYDKDFNNEADTPDNFQSRRPNTSFCFLDIRSPGLGDTAMYLCATSSLLLTGSYEQYFGPGTRLTVT.